This T cell receptor beta chain was profiled in a study of blood T cell repertoires in COVID-19. Background on the study: The origin of the acute and convalescent COVID-19 samples was the United States, Italy and Spain. T cells, B-cell-depleted T cells, or PBMCs provided the cDNA or gDNA that served as material.

Between the trimmed V and J ends, which lost 4 bases and 3 bases, there was a span of 10 bases. The CDR3 has 13 amino acids. Germline CDR1 reads SGHRS; CDR2 reads YFSETQ. Produced via immunoSEQ multiplex PCR; TCRdb's table is partial and in-frame only. The sample has approximately 340,000 clones, about nine tenths seen once. This chain uses TRBV5-1 with TRBJ1-2; D is uncertain. This sequence originates from a man aged 25 to 40 with COVID-19, enrolled during active disease. Sequencing input: peripheral blood. The chain's CDR3 is CASSLNFDYGYTF. CDR3 DNA sequence: TGCGCCAGCAGCCTGAACTTCGACTATGGCTACACCTTC. The full variable domain, with the rest looked up from reference TRBV5-1 and TRBJ1-2, is KAGVTQTPRYLIKTRGQQVTLSCSPISGHRSVSWYQQTPGQGLQFLFEYFSETQRNKGNFPGRFSGRQFSNSRSEMNVSTLELGDSALYLCASSLNFDYGYTFGSGTRLTVV.